Detailed here is one T cell receptor beta chain. What it binds is not known. The data stem from a study of a mutant IDH1 vaccine in newly diagnosed glioma. The data were produced by immunoSEQ multiplex PCR, yet TCRdb's version contains in-frame clones alone and is incomplete. The repertoire consists of tens of thousands of clones, with 70% occurring once and the leading ten covering 8% to 13%. Time point of the sample: week 11, during vaccination. Every vaccine dose comprised 300 ug of mutant IDH1 20-mer peptide plus topical imiquimod. The germline gives CDR1 LNHDA, CDR2 SQIVND (reference sequence). The CDR3 is 14 residues long. The ends lost 5 bases at V and 10 bases at J; junction bases unmatched: 11.

This TCR derives from a man younger than 35 with glioma. Some clones in this sample may be carry-over from other donors' samples. Sequenced here: peripheral blood mononuclear cells (PBMCs), sampled from a glioma patient whose treatment included an IDH1 peptide vaccine. This rearrangement joins TRBV19 to TRBJ1-1; 9 nucleotides match TRBD1. The CDR3 coding sequence is TGTGCCAGTAGTTGGTCGGACAGGGGTATTTCAGCTTTCTTT. This encodes CASSWSDRGISAFF.